These T cell receptor beta chains were read from a single sample in a study of T-cell memory formation after mild COVID-19. Using its own MiXCR run on the 5' RACE reads, TCRdb lists one record per CDR3 protein. The data show 470,000 or so distinct CDR3 sequences, 15% to 20% seen once. The sequenced sample was PBMCs or a T cell subset sorted from them (not recorded which). The receptors shown here come from a young man who had mild COVID-19 (a few samples of this study predate the infection). Cell type and time point are not known. Each CDR3 is given with its conserved first and last residue. Rows give clone size only sometimes, using once, few, many, or a class for an expanded clone.

cdr3_aa: CASSPCAHGYTF
clone_size: .
v_call: TRBV12-3/TRBV12-4
j_call: TRBJ1-2

cdr3_aa: CASSWGQAEYGYTF
clone_size: few
v_call: TRBV7-8
j_call: TRBJ1-2

cdr3_aa: CASRKFAYGTLNTGELFF
clone_size: few
v_call: TRBV6-5
j_call: TRBJ2-2

cdr3_aa: CASSEWPTGDTQYF
clone_size: .
v_call: TRBV6-1
j_call: TRBJ2-3

cdr3_aa: CASRSTGNTEAFF
clone_size: .
v_call: TRBV12-3/TRBV12-4
j_call: TRBJ1-1

cdr3_aa: CSALEGGRELFF
clone_size: few
v_call: TRBV20-1
j_call: TRBJ1-4

cdr3_aa: CASSETGNSPLHF
clone_size: .
v_call: TRBV9
j_call: TRBJ1-6

cdr3_aa: CASSLRDYTQYF
clone_size: many
v_call: TRBV5-6
j_call: TRBJ2-3

cdr3_aa: CASRESGGASYEQYF
clone_size: .
v_call: TRBV7-2
j_call: TRBJ2-7

cdr3_aa: CASSFIAGELFF
clone_size: .
v_call: TRBV7-9
j_call: TRBJ2-2

cdr3_aa: CASRQGPYEQYF
clone_size: .
v_call: TRBV6-5
j_call: TRBJ2-7

cdr3_aa: CSARDLESPWDEKLFF
clone_size: .
v_call: TRBV20-1
j_call: TRBJ1-4

cdr3_aa: CASSWTGGDSPLHF
clone_size: .
v_call: TRBV18
j_call: TRBJ1-6

cdr3_aa: CASSEADGTGNTIYF
clone_size: .
v_call: TRBV2
j_call: TRBJ1-3

cdr3_aa: CASSQLAGGLADTQYF
clone_size: .
v_call: TRBV12-3/TRBV12-4
j_call: TRBJ2-3

cdr3_aa: CASRNSFGTGELFF
clone_size: few
v_call: TRBV5-1
j_call: TRBJ2-2

cdr3_aa: CASSREAYRGRRETQYF
clone_size: few
v_call: TRBV7-9
j_call: TRBJ2-5

cdr3_aa: CAQDSLEAFF
clone_size: few
v_call: TRBV12-3/TRBV12-4
j_call: TRBJ1-1

cdr3_aa: CASSSGGEYNEQFF
clone_size: .
v_call: TRBV5-1
j_call: TRBJ2-1

cdr3_aa: CASSWTIYEQYF
clone_size: .
v_call: TRBV2
j_call: TRBJ2-7

cdr3_aa: CATQGTGVTDTQYF
clone_size: few
v_call: TRBV24-1
j_call: TRBJ2-3

cdr3_aa: CASSYYTKGSYEQYF
clone_size: few
v_call: TRBV6-5
j_call: TRBJ2-7

cdr3_aa: CASSWGRDYGYTF
clone_size: .
v_call: TRBV25-1
j_call: TRBJ1-2

cdr3_aa: CASSPQGARGDTQYF
clone_size: many
v_call: TRBV18
j_call: TRBJ2-3

cdr3_aa: CASVGNRSSYNEQFF
clone_size: few
v_call: TRBV12-3/TRBV12-4
j_call: TRBJ2-1